This TCR beta chain is drawn from a study of shared T cell receptors in the human thymus. Produced via immunoSEQ multiplex PCR; TCRdb's table is partial and in-frame only. Altogether fewer than 700,000 clones are present, roughly 90% being singletons, with the ten largest covering about 0.01%. The CDR3 is 15 amino acids. Germline CDR1 and CDR2: SGHDN and FVKESK. The V end lost 5 bases, the J end lost 3 bases, and 16 bases lay between the germline ends. These data were likewise used in another study, on human thymus T cells. That paper notes: The thymus tissue came from resections taken during corrective heart surgery.

Material for sequencing was thymocytes. This chain joins TRBV14 and TRBJ1-1; possible D gene TRBD1, 6 bases. This sequence was found in a boy in the first two years of life with a congenital heart defect. CDR3 sequence: CASSSSYGGHTEAFF. CDR3 in DNA: TGTGCCAGCAGCTCAAGCTACGGGGGGCACACTGAAGCTTTCTTT.